This TCR beta chain was documented in a study of cytomegalovirus exposure and HLA in healthy donors. About the study: Among the approximately 370 donors who were genotyped, 70% to 90% fell in the genetic ancestry cluster that is associated with self-reported Caucasian donors.

Details on this clone: No antigen is known for it.

The CDR3 is 16 residues long. V dropped 0 bases and J dropped 7 bases, with 18 bases sitting between them. CDR1 is SGHDN and CDR2 is FVKESK in the germline V gene. PCR amplification relied on 60 Vbeta primers (plus 13 Jbeta primers). Authors' analysis steps: The count from a later analysis was some 83 million unique TCR beta chains, approximately 9.9 million of them shared. Here immunoSEQ multiplex PCR was the method, and the copy in TCRdb shows in-frame clones only, minus some. D and trimming come from the DNA, and the V and J calls and clone size come from that table. The sample has under 45,000 clones. Regarding the study as a whole: In an earlier analysis, about 87% or about 30%: the productive usage of most TCR beta V segments. TRBV6-2, TRBV6-3 and other indistinguishable V segments were excluded.

Sequencing was carried out using PBMCs. This clonotype originated in a male donor in good health and CMV-seronegative. The chain links TRBV14 to TRBJ1-2; D is perhaps TRBD1 (5 bases). CDR3 bases: TGTGCCAGCAGCCAAGAAAGCAGCGGGAGGGGTAGTGGCTACACCTTC. It codes for CASSQESSGRGSGYTF.